This section outlines one TCR beta chain sequence together with its context. No antigen is known for it. Here immunoSEQ multiplex PCR was the method, and the copy in TCRdb shows in-frame clones only, minus some. The data contain just over 65,000 clones, about 90% of them singletons. The V gene lost 1 base and the J gene lost 4 bases, with 13 bases spanning the gap. The length of the CDR3 is 15 residues. CDR1 and CDR2 from the germline V gene are SEHNR and FQNEAQ (reference sequence). The data derive from a study of T cell responses to AZD1222 COVID-19 vaccine. Study details: Some second doses came at about 4 weeks and others at about 12 weeks; these were pooled. Notes on the study in general: The donor cohort was predominantly white British with a female majority, and clonal diversity may have been underestimated. The repertoires were collected only after the peak T cell response. With dominance at 160-218 and 743-854, vaccine-associated CD4 TCRs spanned spike.

The TCR sequence derives from an adult in good health. The chain is built from TRBV7-9 and TRBJ1-1; D gene ambiguous. The source was peripheral blood, collected on day 0 of AZD1222 vaccination. CDR3 sequence (DNA): TGTGCCAGCAGCTTAGGAGCTCCTAAAGGCACTGAAGCTTTCTTT. Protein product: CASSLGAPKGTEAFF.